This T cell receptor beta chain was recovered during a study of identical twins. Study-level results: Where out-of-frame alpha sequences were twin-shared, they showed excess low generation probability. Models underpredicted monozygotic twin sharing of out-of-frame TCR alpha.

V lost 4 bases, J lost 10 bases, and 7 bases stayed unmatched. This CDR3 comprises 14 residues. The germline CDR1 and CDR2 sequences are SGHTA and FQGTGA. MiXCR was run by TCRdb on the 5' RACE reads, yielding one entry per CDR3 protein. Here the sample spans 200,000 to 250,000 distinct CDR3 sequences, around 6.9% being singletons. This clonotype was seen ten or more times. The target antigen is unknown. This sample also belongs to another study, concerning yellow fever vaccine responses in identical twins.

The chain employs TRBV7-3 and TRBJ1-6; 7 positions agree with TRBD1. The sequenced sample consisted of memory (CD45RO+) T cells sorted from blood. This TCR was sampled from a woman under 30 in good health. CDR3 sequence: CASSSGTVGSPLHF. As DNA, the CDR3 is TGTGCCAGCAGCTCGGGGACAGTCGGATCACCCCTCCACTTT.